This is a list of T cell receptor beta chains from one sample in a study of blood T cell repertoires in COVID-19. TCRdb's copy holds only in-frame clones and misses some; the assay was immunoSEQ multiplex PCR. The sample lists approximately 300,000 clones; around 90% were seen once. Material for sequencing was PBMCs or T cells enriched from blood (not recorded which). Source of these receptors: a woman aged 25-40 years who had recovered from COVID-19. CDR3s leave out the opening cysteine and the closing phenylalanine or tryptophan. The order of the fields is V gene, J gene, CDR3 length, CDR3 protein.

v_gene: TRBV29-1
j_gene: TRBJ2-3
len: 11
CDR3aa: SGLQGLAGGRY

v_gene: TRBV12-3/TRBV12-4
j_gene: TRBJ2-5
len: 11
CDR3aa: ASTFGLARTQY

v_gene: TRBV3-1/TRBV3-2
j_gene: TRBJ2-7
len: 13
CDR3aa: ASSQGFGFRNEQY

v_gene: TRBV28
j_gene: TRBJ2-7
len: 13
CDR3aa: ASSSWTGERYEQY

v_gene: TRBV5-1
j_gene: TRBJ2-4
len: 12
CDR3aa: ASSPRQGANIQY

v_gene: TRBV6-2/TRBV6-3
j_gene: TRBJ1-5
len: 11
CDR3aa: ASSTQGNQPQH

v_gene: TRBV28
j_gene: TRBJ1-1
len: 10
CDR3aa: ASADMNTEAF

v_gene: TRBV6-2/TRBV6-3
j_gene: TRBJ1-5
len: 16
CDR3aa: ASSYHTSGPLSNQPQH

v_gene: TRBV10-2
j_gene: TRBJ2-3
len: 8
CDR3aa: ASLADTQY

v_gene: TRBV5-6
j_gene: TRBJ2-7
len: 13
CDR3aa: ASSLALRGADEQY

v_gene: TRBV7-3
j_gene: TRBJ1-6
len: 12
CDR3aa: ASSRGQGKSPLH

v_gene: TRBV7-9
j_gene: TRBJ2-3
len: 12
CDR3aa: ASSYTGSPDTQY

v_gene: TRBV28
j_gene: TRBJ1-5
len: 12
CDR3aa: AGGTGGSNQPQH

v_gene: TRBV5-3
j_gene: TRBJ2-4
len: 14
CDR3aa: ARSSHREVAKNIQY

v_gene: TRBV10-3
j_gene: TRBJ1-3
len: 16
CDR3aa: AISSSGTGGKSGNTIY

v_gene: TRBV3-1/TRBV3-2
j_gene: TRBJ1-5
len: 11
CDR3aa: ASSQANNRPQH

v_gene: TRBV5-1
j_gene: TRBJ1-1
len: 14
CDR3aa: ASSRRPMGGDTEAF

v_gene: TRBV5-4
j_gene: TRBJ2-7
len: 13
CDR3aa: ASSPGLAGDYEQY

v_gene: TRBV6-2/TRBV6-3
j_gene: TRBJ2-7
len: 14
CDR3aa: ASSYSLSGGIDEQY

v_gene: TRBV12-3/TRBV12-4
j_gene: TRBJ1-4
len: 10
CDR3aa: ASSLGGEKLF

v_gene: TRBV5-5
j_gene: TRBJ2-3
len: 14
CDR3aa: ASSFQRGGRTDTQY

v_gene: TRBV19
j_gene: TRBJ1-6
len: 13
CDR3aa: ASSIGGRATSPLH

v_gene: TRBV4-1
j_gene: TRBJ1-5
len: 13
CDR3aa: ASSQGPGANQPQH